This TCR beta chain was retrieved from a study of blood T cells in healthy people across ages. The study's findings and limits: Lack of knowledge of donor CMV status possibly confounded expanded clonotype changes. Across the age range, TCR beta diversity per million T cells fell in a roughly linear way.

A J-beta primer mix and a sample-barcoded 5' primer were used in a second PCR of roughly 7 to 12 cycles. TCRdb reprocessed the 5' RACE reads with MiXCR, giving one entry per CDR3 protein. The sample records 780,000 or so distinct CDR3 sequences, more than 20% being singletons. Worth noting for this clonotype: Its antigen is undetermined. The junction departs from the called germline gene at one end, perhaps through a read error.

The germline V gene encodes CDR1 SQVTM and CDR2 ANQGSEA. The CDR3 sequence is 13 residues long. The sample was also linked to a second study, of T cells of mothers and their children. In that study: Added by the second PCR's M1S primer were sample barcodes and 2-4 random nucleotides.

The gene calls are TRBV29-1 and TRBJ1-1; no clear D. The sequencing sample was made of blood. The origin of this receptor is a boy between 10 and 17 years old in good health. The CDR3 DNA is TGCAGCTTGCGGGCCGCTCCGGGCACTGAATCTTTCTTT. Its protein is CSLRAAPGTESFF.